This entry lists 26 T cell receptor beta chains sequenced from one sample in a study of cytomegalovirus exposure and HLA in healthy donors. TCRdb's copy holds only in-frame clones and misses some; the assay was immunoSEQ multiplex PCR. The data hold under 200,000 clones, with 91% observed a single time. Sequencing input: PBMCs. The receptors were gathered from a woman aged 18 to 35 in good health and CMV-seropositive.

This rearrangement joins TRBV2 to TRBJ2-7; D is uncertain. The CDR3 spans 13 residues. Trimming pared 8 bases from V and 3 bases from J, leaving 14 bases between. In germline, CDR1 is SNHLY, CDR2 FYNNEI. CDR3 in DNA: TGTGCCAGCCGTGTGGCGGAAGGCTACGAGCAGTACTTC. Its protein product is CASRVAEGYEQYF.

The genes are TRBV6-4 and TRBJ2-7, with a weak D call TRBD2 (6 bases). CDR3 length: 18 amino acids. V was clipped by 7 bases and J by 2 bases, with 27 bases between them. Germline CDR1 MRHNA, CDR2 SNTAGT. CDR3 region: CASTNPGEQADDPYEQYF. The CDR3, as DNA: TGTGCCAGCACCAACCCGGGGGAGCAGGCAGATGATCCCTACGAGCAGTACTTC.

The V gene is TRBV28, the J gene TRBJ2-5; D possibly corresponds to TRBD2 (6 bases). This CDR3 has 14 amino acids. Trimming stripped 10 bases from V and 5 bases from J, with 20 bases between. The germline CDR1 and CDR2 sequences are MDHEN and SYDVKM. CDR3: CAIRPRGFGETQYF. The DNA of the CDR3 is TGTGCCATACGCCCCCGGGGGTTTGGGGAGACCCAGTACTTC.

The CDR3: CASSLGLESSGANVLTF. In nucleotides, the CDR3 is TGTGCCAGCAGCTTGGGTTTGGAGAGCTCTGGGGCCAACGTCCTGACTTTC. V and J are TRBV5-5 and TRBJ2-6, with unresolved D. This CDR3 contains 17 residues. CDR1 and CDR2 from the germline V gene are SGHKS and YYEKEE (reference sequence). Trimming removed 0 bases at V and 0 bases at J, with 10 bases between.

The CDR3 is CASSELRGGSHEQYF. The DNA for the CDR3 is TGTGCCAGCAGTGAGTTGCGGGGGGGTTCCCACGAGCAGTACTTC. The chain uses TRBV6-1 and TRBJ2-7; 9 bases align to TRBD2. Germline V lookup: CDR1 MNHNS, CDR2 SASEGT. Trimming cost V 3 bases and J 5 bases; bases outside gene matches: 8. The CDR3 consists of 15 residues.

This rearrangement joins TRBV11-2 to TRBJ2-2; 10 bases line up with TRBD2. This CDR3 comprises 16 residues. The V segment lost 2 bases and the J segment 3 bases; nucleotides outside the gene matches: 3. CDR1 SGHAT and CDR2 FQNNGV come from the germline V gene. The CDR3 DNA sequence: TGTGCCAGCAGCTTACTAGCGGGAGCTGACACCGGGGAGCTGTTTTTT. Its protein is CASSLLAGADTGELFF. The whole variable domain, remainder taken from reference TRBV11-2 and TRBJ2-2, is EAGVAQSPRYKIIEKRQSVAFWCNPISGHATLYWYQQILGQGPKLLIQFQNNGVVDDSQLPKDRFSAERLKGVDSTLKIQPAKLEDSAVYLCASSLLAGADTGELFFGEGSRLTVL.

The chain joins TRBV11-2 to TRBJ2-1; 7 bases match TRBD1. The germline gives CDR1 SGHAT, CDR2 FQNNGV. The CDR3 runs to 14 residues. The trim removed 5 bases at V and 8 bases at J, leaving 9 bases unmatched. The CDR3 DNA is TGTGCCAGCAGCATGAAGGGGGCATGGGATGAGCAGTTCTTC. It translates to CASSMKGAWDEQFF.

The chain carries TRBV19 and TRBJ1-6, with D unresolved. Looked up from germline, CDR1 is LNHDA and CDR2 is SQIVND (reference sequence). The CDR3 runs 15 residues. The V end was cut by 7 bases, the J end by 4 bases, with 14 bases between. Here the CDR3 DNA reads TGTGCCAGTACTGCTAAACAGATATATAATTCACCCCTCCACTTT. This translates into CASTAKQIYNSPLHF.

The rearrangement links TRBV10-2 to TRBJ1-1; D ambiguous. V lost 1 base and J 4 bases, leaving 13 bases between the germline ends. Germline loops: CDR1 WSHSY, CDR2 SAAADI. The CDR3 spans 15 residues. CDR3 in amino acids: CASSEWSTTSTEAFF. CDR3 bases: TGCGCCAGCAGTGAGTGGAGCACGACTTCCACTGAAGCTTTCTTT.

This clone was counted once. This rearrangement joins TRBV19 to TRBJ1-1; the match to TRBD1 covers 12 bases. Germline V gives CDR1 LNHDA, CDR2 SQIVND (reference sequence). Trimming at V came to 6 bases and at J to 11 bases, leaving 10 bases not matched to a gene. CDR3 size: 14 residues. Here the CDR3 reads CASRTRDRGLGAFF. In DNA, the CDR3 is TGTGCCAGTAGGACACGGGACAGGGGGCTTGGGGCTTTCTTT.

The rearrangement joins TRBV27 to TRBJ2-5; 10 nucleotides agree with TRBD2. This CDR3 is built from 15 residues. Germline CDR1 is MNHEY and CDR2 is SMNVEV (reference sequence). V lost 4 bases, J lost 1 base, and 3 bases stayed unmatched. DNA for the CDR3: TGTGCCAGCAGTTCGACTAGCGGGTTCCAAGAGACCCAGTACTTC. This sequence encodes CASSSTSGFQETQYF.

The V and J genes are TRBV11-2 and TRBJ1-3; no clear D. Germline V CDR1 and CDR2: SGHAT, FQNNGV. Trimming shortened V by 1 base and J by 4 bases, and 8 bases separated the two germline ends. The CDR3 loop spans 14 amino acids. CDR3 DNA sequence: TGTGCCAGCAGCTTAGGGAGTCCCGGAAACACCATATATTTT. This encodes CASSLGSPGNTIYF.

The chain couples TRBV19 to TRBJ2-5; 7 nucleotides agree with TRBD1. J lost 2 bases, V lost 6 bases, and 12 bases had no gene match. The CDR3 has 16 residues. The germline V gene has CDR1 LNHDA and CDR2 SQIVND (reference sequence). This CDR3 reads CASSDQGRGRQETQYF. The CDR3, as DNA: TGTGCCAGTAGCGACCAGGGAAGGGGGCGTCAAGAGACCCAGTACTTC.

V and J are TRBV7-9 and TRBJ2-1; TRBD1 aligns across 11 bases. The CDR3 totals 13 residues. V lost 5 bases and J lost 15; bases outside the gene matches: 9. Germline V gives CDR1 SEHNR, CDR2 FQNEAQ (reference sequence). The CDR3 protein is CASSPDRGQDRFF. The CDR3 DNA reads as TGTGCCAGCAGCCCGGACAGGGGGCAGGATCGGTTCTTC.

The genes are TRBV11-2 and TRBJ2-5; 7 bases align to TRBD2. The CDR3 runs 16 residues. The germline CDR1 and CDR2 sequences are SGHAT and FQNNGV. Trimming cost V 5 bases and J 4 bases; bases outside gene matches: 13. The CDR3 loop reads CASSPESAGVSETQYF. The CDR3 nucleotides are TGTGCCAGCAGCCCCGAGTCGGCGGGAGTATCAGAGACCCAGTACTTC.

The gene calls are TRBV11-3 and TRBJ1-5; 9 positions agree with TRBD1. V lost 1 base and J lost 4; bases outside the gene matches: 11. Looked up from germline, CDR1 is SGHNT and CDR2 is YENEEA. The CDR3 is 18 amino acids. CDR3 amino acids: CASSLVNPGQGKNQPQHF. The CDR3 nucleotides read TGTGCCAGCAGCTTAGTGAACCCGGGACAGGGAAAAAATCAGCCCCAGCATTTT.

Here the CDR3 reads CASSGDWRWETQYF. Here the CDR3 DNA reads TGTGCCAGCAGCGGGGACTGGCGATGGGAGACCCAGTACTTC. The chain uses TRBV9 and TRBJ2-5; a possible D gene is TRBD2 (6 bases). Trimming left V 3 bases short and J 5 bases short, with 14 bases between. The CDR3 totals 14 residues. Germline V gene lookup returns CDR1 SGDLS and CDR2 YYNGEE.

The chain combines TRBV6-5 with TRBJ1-3; TRBD1 matches 8 bases. V was clipped by 7 bases and J by 4 bases; unmatched bases: 9. This CDR3 contains 15 residues. Per the germline V gene, CDR1 is MNHEY and CDR2 is SVGAGI. CDR3 sequence (DNA): TGTGCCAGCAAAAACGACAGGGGCTTCGGAAACACCATATATTTT. Its translation: CASKNDRGFGNTIYF.

The V and J genes are TRBV9 and TRBJ2-5; 7 nucleotides line up with TRBD2. Looked up from germline, CDR1 is SGDLS and CDR2 is YYNGEE. Germline trimming cut 2 bases from V and 5 bases from J; bases unmatched to any gene: 9. This CDR3 spans 15 amino acids. The CDR3 DNA follows: TGTGCCAGCAGCGTCGGGGCGGGAGCGAAGGAGACCCAGTACTTC. Residues: CASSVGAGAKETQYF.

This clone was observed once. V is TRBV27 and J is TRBJ2-7; the match to TRBD1 covers 9 bases. Germline V gene lookup returns CDR1 MNHEY and CDR2 SMNVEV (reference sequence). Trimming cost V 5 bases and J 1 base; bases outside gene matches: 9. The CDR3 contains 16 residues. CDR3 in amino acids: CASSPSPGQGSYEQYF. The CDR3 DNA is TGTGCCAGCAGTCCCTCCCCGGGACAGGGTTCCTACGAGCAGTACTTC.

This rearrangement joins TRBV7-2 to TRBJ1-2, with 8 bases lining up with TRBD1. Germline assignment: CDR1 SGHTA and CDR2 FQGNSA. The J segment lost 7 bases and the V segment lost 5 bases, leaving 6 bases of the junction unmatched. The CDR3 has 13 amino acids. The CDR3, as DNA: TGTGCCAGCAGCCCCCAGGGGGCGCGTGGCTACACCTTC. As protein: CASSPQGARGYTF. Full variable domain (outside the CDR3, taken from reference TRBV7-2 and TRBJ1-2): GAGVSQSPSNKVTEKGKDVELRCDPISGHTALYWYRQSLGQGLEFLIYFQGNSAPDKSGLPSDRFSAERTGGSVSTLTIQRTQQEDSAVYLCASSPQGARGYTFGSGTRLTVV.

The chain links TRBV14 to TRBJ2-1, with D maybe TRBD2 (7 bases). The CDR3 loop spans 15 amino acids. V was trimmed by 3 bases and J by 9 bases, leaving 18 bases between them. Germline CDR1 SGHDN, CDR2 FVKESK. In DNA, the CDR3 is TGTGCCAGCAGCCAGAAAGGGGGGGTAGCAGGTGAGCAGTTCTTC. Amino acids: CASSQKGGVAGEQFF.

The V gene is TRBV21-1, the J gene TRBJ1-5. TRBV21-1 is tagged as a pseudogene. The CDR3 runs 16 residues. CDR3 in amino acids: CASSNPGGDSNQPQHF. CDR3 in DNA: TGTGCCAGCAGCAACCCCGGAGGTGATAGCAATCAGCCCCAGCATTTT.

The DNA of the CDR3 is TGTGCCAGCAGTGAGGGTAGCGGGGGATACAATGAGCAGTTCTTC. Its protein product is CASSEGSGGYNEQFF. The rearrangement uses TRBV6-4 and TRBJ2-1; 9 bases fit TRBD2. Germline assignment: CDR1 MRHNA and CDR2 SNTAGT. This CDR3 is built from 15 residues. The trim removed 3 bases at V and 4 bases at J, leaving 4 bases unmatched.

This sequence joins TRBV11-2 and TRBJ2-7; 10 nucleotides match TRBD2. The J segment lost 4 bases and the V segment lost 1 base, leaving 4 bases of the junction unmatched. From germline, CDR1 is SGHAT and CDR2 FQNNGV. The CDR3 is 15 residues long. The CDR3 loop reads CASSLAGTSAYEQYF. The CDR3 nucleotides read TGTGCCAGCAGCTTAGCCGGGACTAGCGCTTACGAGCAGTACTTC.

The chain recombines TRBV28 with TRBJ1-5; a weak D match, TRBD1 (5 bases). Germline values: CDR1 MDHEN, CDR2 SYDVKM. The germline V and J ends were trimmed by 6 bases and 7 bases, with 19 bases remaining between them. This CDR3 is 15 amino acids long. In nucleotides, the CDR3 is TGTGCCAGCAGGGGAACCGGGCCCCAGGGCCAGCCCCAGCATTTT. The encoded protein is CASRGTGPQGQPQHF.